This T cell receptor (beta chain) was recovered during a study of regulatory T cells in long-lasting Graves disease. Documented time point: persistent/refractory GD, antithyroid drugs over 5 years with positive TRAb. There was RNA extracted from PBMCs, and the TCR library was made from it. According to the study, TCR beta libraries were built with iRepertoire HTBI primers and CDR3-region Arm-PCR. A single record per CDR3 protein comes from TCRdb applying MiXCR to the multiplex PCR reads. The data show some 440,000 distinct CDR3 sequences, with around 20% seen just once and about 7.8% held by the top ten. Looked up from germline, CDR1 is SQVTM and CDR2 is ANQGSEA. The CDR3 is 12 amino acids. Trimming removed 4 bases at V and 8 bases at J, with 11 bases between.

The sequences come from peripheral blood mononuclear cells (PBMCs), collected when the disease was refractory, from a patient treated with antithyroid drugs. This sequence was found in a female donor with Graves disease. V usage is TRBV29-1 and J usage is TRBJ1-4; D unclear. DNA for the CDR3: TGCAGCGTTGCGGGAGTTAGCGAAAAACTGTTTTTT. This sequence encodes CSVAGVSEKLFF.